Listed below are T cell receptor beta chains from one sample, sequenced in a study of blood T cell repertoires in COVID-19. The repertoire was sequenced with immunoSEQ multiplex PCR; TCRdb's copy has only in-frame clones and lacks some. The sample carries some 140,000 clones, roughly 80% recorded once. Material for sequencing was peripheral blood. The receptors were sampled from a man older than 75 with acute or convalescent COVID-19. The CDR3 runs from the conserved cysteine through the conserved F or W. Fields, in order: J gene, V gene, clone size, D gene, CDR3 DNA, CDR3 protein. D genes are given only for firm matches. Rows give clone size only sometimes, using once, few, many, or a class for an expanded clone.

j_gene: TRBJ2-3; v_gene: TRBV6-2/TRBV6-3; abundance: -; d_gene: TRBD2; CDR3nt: TGTGCCAGCAGATACCCTACAGCGGGGGGAGATACGCAGTATTTT; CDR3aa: CASRYPTAGGDTQYF
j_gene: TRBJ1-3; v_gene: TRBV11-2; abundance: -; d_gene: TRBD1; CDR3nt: TGTGCCAGCAGCTTAGCAGGGGGCGCTTATGGAAACACCATATATTTT; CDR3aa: CASSLAGGAYGNTIYF
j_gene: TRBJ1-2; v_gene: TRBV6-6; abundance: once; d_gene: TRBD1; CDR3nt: TGTGCCAGCAGTCCCCCCTTGGGACAGTTTCTCTTCAGGGGCTACACCTTC; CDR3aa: CASSPPLGQFLFRGYTF
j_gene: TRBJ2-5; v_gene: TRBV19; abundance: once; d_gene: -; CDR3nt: TGTGCCAGCCGGCCACAGGGTGTGAAGACCCAGTACTTC; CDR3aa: CASRPQGVKTQYF
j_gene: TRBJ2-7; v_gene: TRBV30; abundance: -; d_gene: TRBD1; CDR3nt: TGTGCCTGGAGTCCCCCCCGGACAGGGCCAGGTCGCGAGCAGTACTTC; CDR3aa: CAWSPPRTGPGREQYF
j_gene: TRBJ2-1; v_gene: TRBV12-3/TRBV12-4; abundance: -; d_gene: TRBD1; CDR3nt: TGTGCCAGCAGTCCAACAGGGGGCAATGAGCAGTTCTTC; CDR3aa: CASSPTGGNEQFF
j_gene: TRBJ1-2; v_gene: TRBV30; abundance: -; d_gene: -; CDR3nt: TGTGCCTGGGGCCGCCCGGTCTATGGCTACACCTTC; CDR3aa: CAWGRPVYGYTF
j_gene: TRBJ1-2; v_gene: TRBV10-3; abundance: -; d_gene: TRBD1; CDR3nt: TGTGCCATCAACCAAAATTCCGGGACAGGGGGAAGCTATGGCTACACCTTC; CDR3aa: CAINQNSGTGGSYGYTF
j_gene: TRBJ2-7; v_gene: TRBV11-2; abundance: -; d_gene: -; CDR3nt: TGTGCCAGCAGCCCCAACAGCTACGAGCAGTACTTC; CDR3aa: CASSPNSYEQYF
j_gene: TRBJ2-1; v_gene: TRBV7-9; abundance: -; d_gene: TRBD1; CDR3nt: TGTGCCAGCAGCTCCGACAGGGGTGCACACAATGAGCAGTTCTTC; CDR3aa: CASSSDRGAHNEQFF
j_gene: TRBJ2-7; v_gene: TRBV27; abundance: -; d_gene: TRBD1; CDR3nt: TGTGCCAGCAGGGCGGGACAGGGGCTATGGGGCGAGCAGTACTTC; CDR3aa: CASRAGQGLWGEQYF
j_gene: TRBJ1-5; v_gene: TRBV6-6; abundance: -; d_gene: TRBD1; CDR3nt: TGTGCCAGCAGGTTTCGACAGGGTGGTAATCAGCCCCAGCATTTT; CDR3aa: CASRFRQGGNQPQHF
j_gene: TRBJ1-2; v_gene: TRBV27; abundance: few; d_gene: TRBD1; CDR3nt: TGTGCCAGCAGCCCATACGCCTTGGGACAGAGCTATGGCTACACCTTC; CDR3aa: CASSPYALGQSYGYTF
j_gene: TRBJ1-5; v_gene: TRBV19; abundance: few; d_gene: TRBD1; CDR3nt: TGTGCCAGTAGTATAGTGGGGTTGGGACAGGGAAATCAGCCCCAGCATTTT; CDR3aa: CASSIVGLGQGNQPQHF
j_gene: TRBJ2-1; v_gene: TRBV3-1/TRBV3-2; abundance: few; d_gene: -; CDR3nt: TGTGCCAGCAGCCAATGGTCAGACAATGAGCAGTTCTTC; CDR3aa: CASSQWSDNEQFF
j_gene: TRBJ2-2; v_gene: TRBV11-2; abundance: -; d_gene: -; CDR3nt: TGTGCCAGCGCCTTTACAGAGAACACCGGGGAGCTGTTTTTT; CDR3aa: CASAFTENTGELFF
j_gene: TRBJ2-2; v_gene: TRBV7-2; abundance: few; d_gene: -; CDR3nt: TGTGCCAGCAGCTTCATACTCTCGAACACCGGGGAGCTGTTTTTT; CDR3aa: CASSFILSNTGELFF
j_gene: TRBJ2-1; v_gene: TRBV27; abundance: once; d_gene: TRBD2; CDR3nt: TGTGCCACGACTAGCGCTAGCTCCTACAATGAGCAGTTCTTC; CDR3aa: CATTSASSYNEQFF
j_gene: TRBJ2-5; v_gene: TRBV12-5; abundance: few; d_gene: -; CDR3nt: TGTGCTAGTGGTCGGCTCGGGGAGACCCAGTACTTC; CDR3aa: CASGRLGETQYF
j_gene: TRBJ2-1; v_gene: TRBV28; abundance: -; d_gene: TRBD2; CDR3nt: TGTGCCAGCAGTTTAGGGGGTAGCGGGGGCAATAATGAGCAGTTCTTC; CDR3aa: CASSLGGSGGNNEQFF
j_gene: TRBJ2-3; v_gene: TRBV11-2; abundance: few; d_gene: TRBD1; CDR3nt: TGTGCCAGCAGCTCACAGGGGGGAAGCACAGATACGCAGTATTTT; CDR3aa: CASSSQGGSTDTQYF
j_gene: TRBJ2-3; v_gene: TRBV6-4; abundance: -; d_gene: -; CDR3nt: TGTGCCAGCAGTGAACGAGTCGAGTTGAGGGCAGATACGCAGTATTTT; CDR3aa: CASSERVELRADTQYF
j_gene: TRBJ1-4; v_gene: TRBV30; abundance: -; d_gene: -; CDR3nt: TGTGCCTGGAGGGACAGTGCAACTAATGAAAAACTGTTTTTT; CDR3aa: CAWRDSATNEKLFF
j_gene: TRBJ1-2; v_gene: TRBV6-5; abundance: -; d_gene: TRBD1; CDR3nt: TGTGCCAGCAGTTACTCGACCTGGACAGGAGGATATGGCTACACCTTC; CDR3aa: CASSYSTWTGGYGYTF
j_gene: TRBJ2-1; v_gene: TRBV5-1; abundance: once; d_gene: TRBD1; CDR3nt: TGCGCCAGCAGCTTGGCCTCGGGACAGGGAGGTAATGAGCAGTTCTTC; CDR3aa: CASSLASGQGGNEQFF
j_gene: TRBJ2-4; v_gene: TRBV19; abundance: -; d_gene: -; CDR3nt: TGTGCCAGTAGTAGTTCTAGCAATCCCTCGGCCAAAAACATTCAGTACTTC; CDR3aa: CASSSSSNPSAKNIQYF
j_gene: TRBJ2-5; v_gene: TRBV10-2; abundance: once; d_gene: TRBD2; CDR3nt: TGCGCCAGCAGTGAGCGGCGGGGGGAGGTCCAGTACTTC; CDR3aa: CASSERRGEVQYF
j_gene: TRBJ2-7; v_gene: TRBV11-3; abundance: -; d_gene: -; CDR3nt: TGTGCCAGCGGCCGAGAGAGCGCATACGAGCAGTACTTC; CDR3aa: CASGRESAYEQYF
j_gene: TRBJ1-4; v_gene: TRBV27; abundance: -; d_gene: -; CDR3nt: TGTGCCAGCAGGACTACGGGTGCAACTAATGAAAAACTGTTTTTT; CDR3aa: CASRTTGATNEKLFF
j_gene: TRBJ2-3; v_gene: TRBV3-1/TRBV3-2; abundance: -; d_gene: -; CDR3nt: TGTGCCAGCAGCCAACATACAGGGACAGATACGCAGTATTTT; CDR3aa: CASSQHTGTDTQYF
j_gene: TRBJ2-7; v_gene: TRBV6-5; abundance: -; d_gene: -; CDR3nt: TGTGCCAGCAGCCCGCAGACAGGCCTTTCCTACGAGCAGTACTTC; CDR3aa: CASSPQTGLSYEQYF
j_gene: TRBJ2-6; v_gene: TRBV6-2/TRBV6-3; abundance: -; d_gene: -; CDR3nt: TGTGCCAGCAGCCTGACCGCAGGGGCTGGGGCCAACGTCCTGACTTTC; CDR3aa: CASSLTAGAGANVLTF
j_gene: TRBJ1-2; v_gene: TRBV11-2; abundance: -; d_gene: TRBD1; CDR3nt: TGTGCCAGCAGCCTAACAGGGGTTCCTGGCTACACCTTC; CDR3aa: CASSLTGVPGYTF
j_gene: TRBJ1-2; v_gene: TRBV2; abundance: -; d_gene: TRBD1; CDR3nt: TGTGCCAGCAGAGAACAGGGGGCGGATGGCTACACCTTC; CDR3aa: CASREQGADGYTF
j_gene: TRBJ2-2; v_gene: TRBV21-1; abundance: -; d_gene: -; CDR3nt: TGTGCCAGCAGCCATCTATACCCGACAGGGCGCACCGGGGAGCTGTTTTTT; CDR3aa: CASSHLYPTGRTGELFF
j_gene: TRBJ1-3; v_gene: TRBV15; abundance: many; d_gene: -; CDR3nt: TGTGCCACCAGCTTCCAGGGCGGAAACACCATATATTTT; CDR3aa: CATSFQGGNTIYF
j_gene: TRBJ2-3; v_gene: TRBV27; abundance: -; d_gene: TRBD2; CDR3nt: TGTGCCAGCAGTTCCCTAGCGGGGGGGCTCATTACGCAGTATTTT; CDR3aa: CASSSLAGGLITQYF
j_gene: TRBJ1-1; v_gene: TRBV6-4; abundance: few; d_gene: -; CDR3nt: TGTGCCAGCAGTGACGGTCAGGGGAATACTGAAGCTTTCTTT; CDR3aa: CASSDGQGNTEAFF
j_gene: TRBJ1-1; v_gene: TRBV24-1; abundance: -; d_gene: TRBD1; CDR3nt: TGTGCCACCAGCATACAGGGGGTGAACACTGAAGCTTTCTTT; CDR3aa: CATSIQGVNTEAFF
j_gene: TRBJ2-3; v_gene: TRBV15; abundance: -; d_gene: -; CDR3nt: TGTGCCACCAGCACTTGGGGAGGGGGAAGCGGTACGCAGTATTTT; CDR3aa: CATSTWGGGSGTQYF
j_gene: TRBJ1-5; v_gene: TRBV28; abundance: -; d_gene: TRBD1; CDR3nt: TGTGCCAGCCGGGACAGGGGTGGGGGCAATCAGCCCCAGCATTTT; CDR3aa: CASRDRGGGNQPQHF
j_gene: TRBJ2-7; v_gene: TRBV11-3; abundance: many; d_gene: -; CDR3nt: TGTGCCAGCAGCCGCACATCTGTGGGGGGAGACTACGAGCAGTACTTC; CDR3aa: CASSRTSVGGDYEQYF
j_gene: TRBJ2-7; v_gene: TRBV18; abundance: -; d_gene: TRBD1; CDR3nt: TGTGCCAGCTCACCATCACAGGGGCGAGAGCAGTACTTC; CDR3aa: CASSPSQGREQYF
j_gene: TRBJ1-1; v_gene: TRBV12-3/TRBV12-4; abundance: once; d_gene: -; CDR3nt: TGTGCCAGCGCCCGGAGGTTTAACACTGAAGCTTTCTTT; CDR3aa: CASARRFNTEAFF
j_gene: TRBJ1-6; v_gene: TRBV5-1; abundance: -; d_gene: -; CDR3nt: TGCGCCAGCAGCCACAAGGGAGGCGCGGATTCACCCCTCCACTTT; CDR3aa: CASSHKGGADSPLHF
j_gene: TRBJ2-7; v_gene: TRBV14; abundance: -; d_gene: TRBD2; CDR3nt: TGTGCCAGCAGCCAAAGGTCCGGGACTAGCGGGGGGTACGAGCAGTACTTC; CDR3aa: CASSQRSGTSGGYEQYF
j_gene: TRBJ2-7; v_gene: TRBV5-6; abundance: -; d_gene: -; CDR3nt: TGTGCCAGCAGCTTTGGAGAATACGAGCAGTACTTC; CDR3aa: CASSFGEYEQYF
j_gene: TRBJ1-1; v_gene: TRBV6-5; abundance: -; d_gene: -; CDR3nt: TGTGCCAGCAGCAGTAACCGTATGAACACTGAAGCTTTCTTT; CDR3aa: CASSSNRMNTEAFF
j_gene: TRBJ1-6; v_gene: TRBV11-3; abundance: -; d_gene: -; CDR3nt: TGTGCCAGCAGCCGTGACCTCGGCGGATCCTATAATTCACCCCTCCACTTT; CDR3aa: CASSRDLGGSYNSPLHF
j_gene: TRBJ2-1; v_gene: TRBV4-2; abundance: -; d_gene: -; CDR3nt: TGTGCCAGCAGCCAAGGGGGCCCTGCTAATGAGCAGTTCTTC; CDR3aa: CASSQGGPANEQFF
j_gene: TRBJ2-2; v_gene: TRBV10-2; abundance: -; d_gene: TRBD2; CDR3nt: TGCGCCAGCAGTGGCGGGACTAGCGGGGGGGGTACCGGGGAGCTGTTTTTT; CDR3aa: CASSGGTSGGGTGELFF
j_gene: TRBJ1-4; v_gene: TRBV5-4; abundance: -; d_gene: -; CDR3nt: TGTGCCAGCAGCTTGGGTTCGGGGGAGAAACTGTTTTTT; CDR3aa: CASSLGSGEKLFF
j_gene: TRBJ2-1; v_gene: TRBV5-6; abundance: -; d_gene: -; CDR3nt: TGTGCCAGCAGCCCTTCTAGTTACGAGCAGTTCTTC; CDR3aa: CASSPSSYEQFF
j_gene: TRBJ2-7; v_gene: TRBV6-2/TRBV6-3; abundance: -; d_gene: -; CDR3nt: TGTGCCAGCAGCCAACGGGTAGGTGGGTCCTACGAGCAGTACTTC; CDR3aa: CASSQRVGGSYEQYF
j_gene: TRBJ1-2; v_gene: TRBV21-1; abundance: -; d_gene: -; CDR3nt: TGTGCCAGCAGCAGGGCTCGGCTTGGCTACACCTTC; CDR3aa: CASSRARLGYTF
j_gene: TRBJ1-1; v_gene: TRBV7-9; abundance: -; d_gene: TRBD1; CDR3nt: TGTGCCAGCAGCTTAGAAGGACAGGGTGAAGCTTTCTTT; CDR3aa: CASSLEGQGEAFF
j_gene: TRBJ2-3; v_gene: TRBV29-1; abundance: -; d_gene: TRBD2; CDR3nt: TGCAGCGTTGTCCTCATAGCGGGGAGCACAGATACGCAGTATTTT; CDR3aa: CSVVLIAGSTDTQYF
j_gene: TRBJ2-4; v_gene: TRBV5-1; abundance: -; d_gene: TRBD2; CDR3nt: TGCGCCAGCACGCTAGTAGCGGGGGGGCCCAAAAACATTCAGTACTTC; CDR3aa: CASTLVAGGPKNIQYF
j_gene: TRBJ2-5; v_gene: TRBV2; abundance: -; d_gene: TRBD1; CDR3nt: TGTGCCACTGGGACAGGGGAAGAGACCCAGTACTTC; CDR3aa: CATGTGEETQYF